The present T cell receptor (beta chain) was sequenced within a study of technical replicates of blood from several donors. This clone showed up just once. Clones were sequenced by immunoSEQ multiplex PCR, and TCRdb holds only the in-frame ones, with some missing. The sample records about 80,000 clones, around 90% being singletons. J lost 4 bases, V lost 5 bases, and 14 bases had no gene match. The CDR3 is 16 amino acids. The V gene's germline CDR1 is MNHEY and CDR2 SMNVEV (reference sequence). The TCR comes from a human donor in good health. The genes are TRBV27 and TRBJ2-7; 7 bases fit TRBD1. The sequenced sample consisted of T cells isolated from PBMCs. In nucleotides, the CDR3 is TGTGCCAGCAGTCCCTTCGCCGGGACAGAGCTTTACGAGCAGTACTTC. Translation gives CASSPFAGTELYEQYF.